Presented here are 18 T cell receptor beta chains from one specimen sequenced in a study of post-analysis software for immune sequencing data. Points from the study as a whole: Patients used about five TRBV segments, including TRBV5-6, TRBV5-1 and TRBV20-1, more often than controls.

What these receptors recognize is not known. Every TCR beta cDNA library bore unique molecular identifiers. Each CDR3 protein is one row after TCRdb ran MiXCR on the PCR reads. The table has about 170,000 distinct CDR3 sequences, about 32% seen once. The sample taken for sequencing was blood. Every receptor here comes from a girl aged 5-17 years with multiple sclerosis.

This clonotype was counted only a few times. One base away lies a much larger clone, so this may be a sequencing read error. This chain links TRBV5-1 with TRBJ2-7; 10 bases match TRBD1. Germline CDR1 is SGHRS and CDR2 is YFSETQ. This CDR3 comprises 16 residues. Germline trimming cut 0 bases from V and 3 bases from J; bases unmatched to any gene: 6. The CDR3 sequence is CASSLAGGQGSYEQYF. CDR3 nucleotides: TGCGCCAGCAGCTTGGCCGGGGGACAGGGGAGCTACGAGCAGTACTTC.

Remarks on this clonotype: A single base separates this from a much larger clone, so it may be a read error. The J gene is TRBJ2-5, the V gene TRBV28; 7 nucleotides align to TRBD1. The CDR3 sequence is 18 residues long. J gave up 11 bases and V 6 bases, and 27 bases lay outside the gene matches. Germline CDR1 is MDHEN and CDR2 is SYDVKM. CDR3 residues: CASSTVIGQEKGYNEQYF. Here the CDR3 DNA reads TGTGCCAGCAGCACCGTTATCGGACAGGAAAAGGGGTACAATGAGCAGTACTTC.

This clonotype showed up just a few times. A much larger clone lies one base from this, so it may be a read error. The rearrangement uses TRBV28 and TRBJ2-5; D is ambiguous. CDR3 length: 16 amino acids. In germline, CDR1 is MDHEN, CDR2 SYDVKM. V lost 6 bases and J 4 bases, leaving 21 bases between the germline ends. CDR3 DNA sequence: TGTGCCAGCAGCCTTACCCCTTCCCCAGCTGGAGAGACCCAGTACTTC. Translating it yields CASSLTPSPAGETQYF.

The CDR3 protein is CASSYSNLAGIGGALFRTEAFF. In nucleotides, the CDR3 is TGTGCCAGCAGTTACTCGAATCTCGCAGGGATAGGGGGAGCCCTCTTTAGGACTGAAGCTTTCTTT. The rearrangement joins TRBV6-5 to TRBJ1-1; weak D call: TRBD1 (6 bases). The CDR3 has 22 residues. The V and J ends lost 0 bases and 5 bases respectively, with 34 bases between them. Germline values: CDR1 MNHEY, CDR2 SVGAGI.

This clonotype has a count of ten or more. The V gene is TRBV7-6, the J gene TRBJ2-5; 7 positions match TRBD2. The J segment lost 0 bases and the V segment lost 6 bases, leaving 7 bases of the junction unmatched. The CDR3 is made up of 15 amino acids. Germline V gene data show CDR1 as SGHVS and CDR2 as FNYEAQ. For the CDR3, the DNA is TGTGCCAGCAGACCTCTAGCGGCCTACCAAGAGACCCAGTACTTC. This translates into CASRPLAAYQETQYF.

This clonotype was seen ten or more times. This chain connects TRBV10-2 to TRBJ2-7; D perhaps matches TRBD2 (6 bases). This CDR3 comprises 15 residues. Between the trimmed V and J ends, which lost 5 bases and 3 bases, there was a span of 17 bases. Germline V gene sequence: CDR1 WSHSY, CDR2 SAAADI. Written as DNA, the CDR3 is TGCGCCAGCAGTCCCCTAGAGGAGGGGCGCTACGAGCAGTACTTC. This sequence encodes CASSPLEEGRYEQYF.

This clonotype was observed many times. CDR3 sequence reads: CASSPSSGQSNEQFF. DNA of the CDR3: TGTGCCAGCAGCCCCTCAAGCGGGCAGAGTAATGAGCAGTTCTTC. V gene TRBV7-6 combines with J gene TRBJ2-1; a weak D match, TRBD2 (6 bases). The CDR3 extends over 15 amino acids. CDR1 is SGHVS, CDR2 FNYEAQ, per germline. V shed 5 bases and J shed 7 bases, with 18 bases lying between them.

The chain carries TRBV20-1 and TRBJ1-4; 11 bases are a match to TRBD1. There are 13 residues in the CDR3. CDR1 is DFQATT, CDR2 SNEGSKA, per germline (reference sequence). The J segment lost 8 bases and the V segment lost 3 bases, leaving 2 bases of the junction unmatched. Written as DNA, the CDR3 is TGCAGTGCTAGGAGGACAGGGGGCGAAAAACTGTTTTTT. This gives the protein CSARRTGGEKLFF.

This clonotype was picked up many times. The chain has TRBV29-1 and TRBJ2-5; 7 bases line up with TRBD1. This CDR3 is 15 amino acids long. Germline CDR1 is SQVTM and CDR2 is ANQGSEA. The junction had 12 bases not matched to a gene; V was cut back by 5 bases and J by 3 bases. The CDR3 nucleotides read TGCAGCGTTACGAGGCTCCGGGACAGAGAAGAGACCCAGTACTTC. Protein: CSVTRLRDREETQYF.

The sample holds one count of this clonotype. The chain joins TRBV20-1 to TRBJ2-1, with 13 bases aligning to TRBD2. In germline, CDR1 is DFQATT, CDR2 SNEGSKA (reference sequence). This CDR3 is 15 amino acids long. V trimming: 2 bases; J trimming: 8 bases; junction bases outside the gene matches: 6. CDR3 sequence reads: CSARFRTSGSYEQFF. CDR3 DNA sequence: TGCAGTGCTAGATTCCGGACTAGCGGGAGCTATGAGCAGTTCTTC.

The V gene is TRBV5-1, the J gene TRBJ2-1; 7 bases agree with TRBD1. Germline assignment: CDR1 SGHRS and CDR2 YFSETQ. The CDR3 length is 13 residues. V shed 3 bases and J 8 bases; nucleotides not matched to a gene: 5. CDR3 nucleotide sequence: TGCGCCAGCAGCTCCGGGACAGTGGATGAGCAGTTCTTC. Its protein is CASSSGTVDEQFF.

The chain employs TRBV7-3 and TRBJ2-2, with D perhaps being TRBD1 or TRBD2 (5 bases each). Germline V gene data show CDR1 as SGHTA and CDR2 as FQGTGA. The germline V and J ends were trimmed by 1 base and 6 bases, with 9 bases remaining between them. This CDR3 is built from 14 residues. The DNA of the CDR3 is TGTGCCAGCAGCTTAAACGGGACGGCCGGGGAGCTGTTTTTT. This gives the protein CASSLNGTAGELFF. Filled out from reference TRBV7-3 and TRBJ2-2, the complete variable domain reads GAGVSQTPSNKVTEKGKYVELRCDPISGHTALYWYRQSLGQGPEFLIYFQGTGAADDSGLPNDRFFAVRPEGSVSTLKIQRTERGDSAVYLCASSLNGTAGELFFGEGSRLTVL.

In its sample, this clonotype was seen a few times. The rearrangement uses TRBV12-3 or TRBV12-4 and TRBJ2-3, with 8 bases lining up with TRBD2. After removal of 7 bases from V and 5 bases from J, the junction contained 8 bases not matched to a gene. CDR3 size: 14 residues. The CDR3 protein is CASNPERELDTQYF. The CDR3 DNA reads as TGTGCCAGCAATCCAGAGCGGGAGTTAGATACGCAGTATTTT.

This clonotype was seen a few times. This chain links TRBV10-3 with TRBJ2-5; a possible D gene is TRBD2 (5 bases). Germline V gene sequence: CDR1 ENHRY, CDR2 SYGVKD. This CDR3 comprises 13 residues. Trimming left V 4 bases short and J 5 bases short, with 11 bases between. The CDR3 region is CAISGTRGETQYF. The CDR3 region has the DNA TGTGCCATCAGTGGGACCCGAGGGGAGACCCAGTACTTC.

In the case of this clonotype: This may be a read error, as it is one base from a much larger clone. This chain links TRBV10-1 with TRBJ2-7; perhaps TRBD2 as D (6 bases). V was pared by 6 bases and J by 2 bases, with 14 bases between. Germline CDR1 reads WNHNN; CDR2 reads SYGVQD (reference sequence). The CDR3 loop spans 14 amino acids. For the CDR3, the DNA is TGCGCCAGCAGGGCTAGCGCCATTGCCTACGAGCAGTACTTC. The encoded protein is CASRASAIAYEQYF.

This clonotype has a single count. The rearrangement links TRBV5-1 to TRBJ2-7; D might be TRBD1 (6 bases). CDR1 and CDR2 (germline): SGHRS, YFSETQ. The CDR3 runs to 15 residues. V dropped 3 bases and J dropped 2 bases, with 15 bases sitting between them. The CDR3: CASSSEPGHPYEQYF. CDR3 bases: TGCGCCAGCAGCTCTGAGCCGGGACATCCCTACGAGCAGTACTTC.

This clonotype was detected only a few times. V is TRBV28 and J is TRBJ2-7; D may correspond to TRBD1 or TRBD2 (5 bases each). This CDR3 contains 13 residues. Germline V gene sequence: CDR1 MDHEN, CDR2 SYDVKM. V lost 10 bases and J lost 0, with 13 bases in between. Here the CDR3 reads CATGTENSYEQYF. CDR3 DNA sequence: TGTGCCACCGGGACGGAGAACTCCTACGAGCAGTACTTC.

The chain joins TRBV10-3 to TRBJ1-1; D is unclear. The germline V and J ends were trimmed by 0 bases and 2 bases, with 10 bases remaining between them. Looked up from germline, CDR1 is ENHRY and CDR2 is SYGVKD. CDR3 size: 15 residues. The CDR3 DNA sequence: TGTGCCATCAGTGAGTCACGAGAGAGAAACACTGAAGCTTTCTTT. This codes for CAISESRERNTEAFF.